These 25 T cell receptor beta chains were all obtained from the same sample, sequenced in a study of PD-1 blockade in classical Hodgkin lymphoma. The data were produced by immunoSEQ multiplex PCR, yet TCRdb's version contains in-frame clones alone and is incomplete. The data show roughly 92,000 clones, around 90% seen once. Each of the patients experienced relapse following autologous stem cell transplantation, and their brentuximab vedotin exposure differed. The sample here was peripheral blood mononuclear cells (PBMCs), taken at baseline. The receptors here all came from a human donor with classical Hodgkin lymphoma.

This clone was seen just once. V gene TRBV29-1 combines with J gene TRBJ2-7, with D perhaps assigned TRBD1 or TRBD2 (6 bases each). The CDR3 runs 12 residues. Germline CDR1 is SQVTM and CDR2 is ANQGSEA. V was trimmed by 3 bases and J by 4 bases, leaving 10 bases between them. CDR3 sequence: CSVEQGRYEQYF. CDR3 bases: TGCAGCGTTGAGCAGGGGAGGTACGAGCAGTACTTC.

The genes are TRBV28 and TRBJ2-5; 10 nucleotides align to TRBD2. J gave up 3 bases and V 3 bases, and 7 bases lay outside the gene matches. The germline CDR1 and CDR2 sequences are MDHEN and SYDVKM. CDR3 length equals 16 residues. The DNA for the CDR3 is TGTGCCAGCAGTTTGGGGAGCGGGAGGGCCGAAGAGACCCAGTACTTC. Amino acids: CASSLGSGRAEETQYF.

This chain connects TRBV28 to TRBJ2-1; 8 positions agree with TRBD2. Germline loops: CDR1 MDHEN, CDR2 SYDVKM. The CDR3 loop spans 14 amino acids. V lost 5 bases, J lost 9 bases, and 9 bases stayed unmatched. The CDR3 is CASSLSSGISEQFF. As DNA, the CDR3 is TGTGCCAGCAGTCTAAGTAGCGGGATATCTGAGCAGTTCTTC.

This chain joins TRBV2 and TRBJ2-7; a possible D gene is TRBD2 (5 bases). Per the germline V gene, CDR1 is SNHLY and CDR2 is FYNNEI. The CDR3 covers 12 residues. The ends were cut back, 9 bases at V and 6 bases at J, with 15 bases in the middle. The CDR3 nucleotides read TGTGCCAGTATTCACACTACTAGCGAGCAGTACTTC. As protein: CASIHTTSEQYF. Full variable domain (outside the CDR3, taken from reference TRBV2 and TRBJ2-7): EPEVTQTPSHQVTQMGQEVILRCVPISNHLYFYWYRQILGQKVEFLVSFYNNEISEKSEIFDDQFSVERPDGSNFTLKIRSTKLEDSAMYFCASIHTTSEQYFGPGTRLTVT.

The chain employs TRBV5-1 and TRBJ1-1, with TRBD1 matching 8 bases. The length of the CDR3 is 14 residues. The J segment lost 1 base and the V segment lost 6 bases, leaving 5 bases of the junction unmatched. Germline loops: CDR1 SGHRS, CDR2 YFSETQ. The chain's CDR3 is CASTLTGANTEAFF. CDR3 nucleotide sequence: TGCGCCAGCACCCTGACAGGGGCGAACACTGAAGCTTTCTTT.

This clone was recorded only once. The chain employs TRBV27 and TRBJ2-3; 10 bases align to TRBD2. The CDR3 spans 15 residues. Germline trimming cut 2 bases from V and 10 bases from J; bases unmatched to any gene: 9. CDR1 is MNHEY, CDR2 SMNVEV, per germline (reference sequence). DNA for the CDR3: TGTGCCAGCAGTTTAATAGGCCTAGCGGGGGCTGCGCAGTATTTT. Its translation is CASSLIGLAGAAQYF.

The CDR3: CASQGPNEKLFF. CDR3 nucleotide sequence: TGTGCCTCACAGGGACCTAATGAAAAACTGTTTTTT. The rearrangement uses TRBV28 and TRBJ1-4; a possible D gene is TRBD1 (6 bases). The CDR3 runs to 12 residues. V lost 11 bases and J 3 bases, leaving 10 bases between the germline ends. CDR1 is MDHEN and CDR2 is SYDVKM in the germline V gene. The full variable domain, in which reference TRBV28 and TRBJ1-4 provide the parts outside the CDR3, is DVKVTQSSRYLVKRTGEKVFLECVQDMDHENMFWYRQDPGLGLRLIYFSYDVKMKEKGDIPEGYSVSREKKERFSLILESASTNQTSMYLCASQGPNEKLFFGSGTQLSVL.

V and J are TRBV29-1 and TRBJ2-3; weak D call: TRBD2 (5 bases). Germline V lookup: CDR1 SQVTM, CDR2 ANQGSEA. V lost 8 bases and J lost 0, with 9 bases in between. The CDR3 totals 12 residues. CDR3 in amino acids: CSPGLSTDTQYF. In DNA, the CDR3 is TGCAGCCCAGGACTGAGCACAGATACGCAGTATTTT.

The chain links TRBV10-2 to TRBJ2-1; 9 nucleotides match TRBD2. The V gene end was trimmed by 5 bases and the J gene end by 4 bases; junction bases not matched to a gene: 6. Germline V gene sequence: CDR1 WSHSY, CDR2 SAAADI. CDR3 size: 15 residues. The CDR3 DNA follows: TGCGCCAGCAGTACCGGGACTAGCCTTTACAATGAGCAGTTCTTC. Translating gives CASSTGTSLYNEQFF.

V is TRBV9 and J is TRBJ2-5, with TRBD2 identical over 11 bases. The CDR3 has 16 amino acids. CDR1 is SGDLS, CDR2 YYNGEE, per germline. The V and J ends lost 3 bases and 2 bases, in that order; junction bases with no gene match: 6. The CDR3 coding sequence is TGTGCCAGCAGCGAGGGACTAGCGGCGGTACAAGAGACCCAGTACTTC. Its translation is CASSEGLAAVQETQYF.

The chain has TRBV13 and TRBJ2-1; 8 nucleotides align to TRBD2. The CDR3 is 13 residues long. The V gene end was trimmed by 3 bases and the J gene end by 10 bases; junction bases not matched to a gene: 5. In germline, CDR1 is PRHDT, CDR2 FYEKMQ (reference sequence). This CDR3 is CASSFGLAGEQFF. CDR3 bases: TGTGCCAGCAGCTTTGGACTAGCTGGGGAGCAGTTCTTC.

The V gene is TRBV10-3, the J gene TRBJ2-2; maybe TRBD2 (5 bases). With 0 bases removed from V and 2 bases from J, the gap between germline ends came to 10 bases. Germline V gene data show CDR1 as ENHRY and CDR2 as SYGVKD. The CDR3 totals 16 residues. CDR3 sequence (DNA): TGTGCCATCAGTGAGTCGAACCGGGATAACACCGGGGAGCTGTTTTTT. It translates to CAISESNRDNTGELFF.

The V gene is TRBV6-1, the J gene TRBJ1-2, with 10 bases matching TRBD1. The CDR3 totals 14 residues. CDR1 and CDR2 from the germline V gene are MNHNS and SASEGT. This chain's CDR3 is CPHKRDRGCSGYTF. CDR3 nucleotide sequence: TGTCCCCACAAAAGGGACAGGGGATGTAGTGGCTACACCTTC.

The chain carries TRBV6-4 and TRBJ2-3; either TRBD1 or TRBD2 may supply D (5 bases each). Germline V lookup: CDR1 MRHNA, CDR2 SNTAGT. The CDR3 runs to 15 residues. The ends were cut back, 0 bases at V and 2 bases at J, with 9 bases in the middle. CDR3 loop: CASSDSRGPTDTQYF. The DNA of the CDR3 is TGTGCCAGCAGTGACTCAAGGGGACCCACAGATACGCAGTATTTT.

This clone was counted only a few times. The rearrangement uses TRBV19 and TRBJ1-2, with D maybe TRBD1 (5 bases). V lost 5 bases and J 4 bases, leaving 11 bases between the germline ends. In germline, CDR1 is LNHDA, CDR2 SQIVND (reference sequence). CDR3 size: 13 residues. CDR3 loop: CASSPTGGYGYTF. As DNA, the CDR3 is TGTGCCAGTAGTCCTACAGGAGGCTATGGCTACACCTTC.

The genes are TRBV2 and TRBJ2-7, with a possible D match to TRBD2 (6 bases). With 7 bases removed from V and 0 bases from J, the gap between germline ends came to 10 bases. Germline V gives CDR1 SNHLY, CDR2 FYNNEI. The CDR3 runs 13 residues. CDR3: CASIGGNSYEQYF. In DNA, the CDR3 is TGTGCCAGCATAGGCGGGAACTCCTACGAGCAGTACTTC.

The chain links TRBV20-1 to TRBJ2-2; no reliable D call. This CDR3 spans 11 amino acids. Germline-derived CDR1 and CDR2 are DFQATT and SNEGSKA (reference sequence). The V end lost 1 base, the J end lost 8 bases, and 5 bases lay between the germline ends. As DNA, the CDR3 is TGCAGTGCTAGAGCTGCTGGGGAGCTGTTTTTT. It yields the protein CSARAAGELFF.

The chain couples TRBV2 to TRBJ2-3; D call uncertain. V was cut by 2 bases and J by 5 bases, with 2 bases left in between. Per the germline V gene, CDR1 is SNHLY and CDR2 is FYNNEI. CDR3 length: 11 amino acids. The CDR3 region is CASSELDTQYF. CDR3 sequence (DNA): TGTGCCAGCAGTGAACTAGATACGCAGTATTTT.

The chain employs TRBV7-2 and TRBJ1-1, with D perhaps matching TRBD1 (6 bases). This CDR3 is built from 15 residues. Germline values: CDR1 SGHTA, CDR2 FQGNSA. The V and J ends lost 1 base and 4 bases respectively, with 13 bases between them. DNA of the CDR3: TGTGCCAGCAGCTTAGACAACAGGGACGGCACTGAAGCTTTCTTT. This codes for CASSLDNRDGTEAFF.

The CDR3, as DNA: TGTGCCAGCAGCGTTAGCGGGGCCACCGGAAATGAGCAGTTCTTC. This sequence encodes CASSVSGATGNEQFF. This chain joins TRBV9 and TRBJ2-1, with TRBD2 identical over 8 bases. The CDR3 is 15 residues long. Unmatched junction bases numbered 8, after V lost 2 bases and J lost 7 bases. CDR1 is SGDLS, CDR2 YYNGEE, per germline.

The chain is built from TRBV29-1 and TRBJ2-7; D tentatively fits TRBD1 or TRBD2 (7 bases each). Germline V gene lookup returns CDR1 SQVTM and CDR2 ANQGSEA. V was pared by 3 bases and J by 4 bases, with 19 bases between. This CDR3 comprises 15 residues. CDR3 DNA: TGCAGCGTTGACGTTGGTCACAGGGGAGGGTACGAGCAGTACTTC. Its translation is CSVDVGHRGGYEQYF.

This clone was counted once. The V call is TRBV6-6, the J call TRBJ1-1; D perhaps matches TRBD1 (6 bases). Germline-derived CDR1 and CDR2 are MNHNY and SVGAGI (reference sequence). The CDR3 totals 16 residues. Trimming left V 0 bases short and J 5 bases short, with 16 bases between. CDR3 protein: CASSYSRGPGGTEAFF. As DNA, the CDR3 is TGTGCCAGCAGTTACTCCCGGGGGCCAGGAGGTACTGAAGCTTTCTTT.

This chain uses TRBV5-1 with TRBJ1-5; D gene uncertain. There are 15 residues in the CDR3. Deletions cut 4 bases from V and 0 bases from J, with 11 bases between. The germline gives CDR1 SGHRS, CDR2 YFSETQ. This chain's CDR3 is CASSLEGYSNQPQHF. In DNA, the CDR3 is TGCGCCAGCAGCCTCGAGGGTTATAGCAATCAGCCCCAGCATTTT. The full variable domain, with the rest looked up from reference TRBV5-1 and TRBJ1-5, is KAGVTQTPRYLIKTRGQQVTLSCSPISGHRSVSWYQQTPGQGLQFLFEYFSETQRNKGNFPGRFSGRQFSNSRSEMNVSTLELGDSALYLCASSLEGYSNQPQHFGDGTRLSIL.

This clone was seen a single time. V gene TRBV7-6 combines with J gene TRBJ2-3; unclear D gene. The CDR3 sequence is 13 residues long. In germline, CDR1 is SGHVS, CDR2 FNYEAQ. V lost 6 bases and J 1 base, leaving 8 bases between the germline ends. The CDR3 is CASSPPGTDTQYF. CDR3 coding DNA: TGTGCCAGCAGTCCTCCGGGCACAGATACGCAGTATTTT.

About this clone itself: The junction does not match germline at one end; this may be a read error. The V call is TRBV25-1, the J call TRBJ2-1, with no clear D. The V gene's germline CDR1 is MGHDK and CDR2 SYGVNS. The CDR3 is 14 amino acids. The CDR3 loop is CASSDWNSHNEQFF. Here the CDR3 DNA reads TGTGCCAGCAGTGATTGGAACTCCCACAATGAGCAGTTCTTC.